Presented here are 11 T cell receptor beta chains from one specimen sequenced in a study of blood T cell repertoires in COVID-19. Only in-frame clones appear in the TCRdb table, and some are missing; sequencing was by immunoSEQ multiplex PCR. The table has approximately 290,000 clones, 90% seen once. Sequencing was done on a sample of PBMCs or T cells enriched from blood (not recorded which). Receptor source: a woman between 18 and 29 years old with acute COVID-19.

The rearrangement uses TRBV28 and TRBJ2-3, with TRBD2 as a possible D gene (5 bases). V was trimmed by 7 bases and J by 1 base, leaving 12 bases between them. CDR1 is MDHEN, CDR2 SYDVKM, per germline. The CDR3 contains 14 residues. The CDR3 spells CASTGVSGTDTQYF. CDR3 in DNA: TGTGCCAGCACTGGGGTTAGCGGCACAGATACGCAGTATTTT.

This chain connects TRBV4-2 to TRBJ2-1, with 11 bases identical to TRBD2. Germline trimming cut 5 bases from V and 0 bases from J; bases unmatched to any gene: 9. The CDR3 loop spans 18 amino acids. Germline CDR1 LGHNA, CDR2 YNFKEQ. The CDR3 reads CASSEGLAGGRSYNEQFF. CDR3 DNA: TGTGCCAGCAGCGAGGGCCTAGCGGGAGGCCGCTCCTACAATGAGCAGTTCTTC.

The V and J genes are TRBV19 and TRBJ1-2; 7 bases fit TRBD1. This CDR3 comprises 12 residues. The trim removed 5 bases at V and 8 bases at J, leaving 5 bases unmatched. CDR1 is LNHDA, CDR2 SQIVND, per germline (reference sequence). The CDR3 DNA follows: TGTGCCAGTAGTTCCCAGGGGGGAGGCTACACCTTC. This gives the protein CASSSQGGGYTF.

The rearrangement links TRBV7-2 to TRBJ1-2; TRBD1 matches at 9 bases. This CDR3 comprises 15 residues. Germline CDR1 SGHTA, CDR2 FQGNSA. Trimming at V came to 10 bases and at J to 0 bases, leaving 9 bases not matched to a gene. The CDR3 sequence is CAIRDRAIANYGYTF. As DNA, the CDR3 is TGTGCCATCCGGGACAGGGCCATAGCTAACTATGGCTACACCTTC.

The genes are TRBV11-2 and TRBJ2-1; 9 nucleotides agree with TRBD2. CDR1 SGHAT and CDR2 FQNNGV come from the germline V gene. The J segment lost 7 bases and the V segment lost 2 bases, leaving 9 bases of the junction unmatched. The CDR3 spans 16 residues. The CDR3 loop is CASSLKGGRAFNEQFF. In nucleotides, the CDR3 is TGTGCCAGCAGCTTAAAGGGCGGGAGGGCCTTTAATGAGCAGTTCTTC.

The V gene is TRBV5-1, the J gene TRBJ2-1, with TRBD2 matching over 11 bases. The CDR3 has 15 amino acids. Trimming took 4 bases from V and 5 from J; bases not matched to a gene: 5. The V gene's germline CDR1 is SGHRS and CDR2 YFSETQ. The CDR3 loop reads CASSPIAGGNNEQFF. CDR3 nucleotides: TGCGCCAGCAGCCCTATAGCGGGAGGGAACAATGAGCAGTTCTTC.

The chain couples TRBV19 to TRBJ2-2; 7 nucleotides agree with TRBD1. V lost 1 base and J lost 6; bases outside the gene matches: 2. The CDR3 spans 14 residues. Germline values: CDR1 LNHDA, CDR2 SQIVND (reference sequence). The CDR3 nucleotides are TGTGCCAGTAGTATAGGACAGGGCGCCGGGGAGCTGTTTTTT. Protein sequence: CASSIGQGAGELFF.

The chain combines TRBV6-2 or TRBV6-3 with TRBJ1-6; 9 bases match TRBD1. The CDR3 is made up of 14 amino acids. Germline V lookup: CDR1 MNHEY, CDR2 SVGEGT. V gave up 2 bases and J gave up 11 bases; unmatched junction bases: 4. The CDR3 loop is CASSYEGQGTPLHF. The CDR3 nucleotides are TGTGCCAGCAGTTACGAGGGACAGGGTACACCCCTCCACTTT.

The chain is built from TRBV19 and TRBJ2-4; TRBD2 aligns across 13 bases. The V gene's germline CDR1 is LNHDA and CDR2 SQIVND (reference sequence). The V gene end was trimmed by 4 bases and the J gene end by 0 bases; junction bases not matched to a gene: 9. The CDR3 contains 19 residues. The CDR3 region is CASSKGLAGALVAKNIQYF. The CDR3 nucleotides read TGTGCCAGTAGTAAAGGACTAGCGGGAGCGTTAGTAGCCAAAAACATTCAGTACTTC.

The chain uses TRBV28 and TRBJ2-4; 7 bases are a match to TRBD2. V was clipped by 4 bases and J by 11 bases; unmatched bases: 8. Germline V gene lookup returns CDR1 MDHEN and CDR2 SYDVKM. This CDR3 region has 13 residues. This CDR3 is CASSSGLTSVQYF. CDR3 in DNA: TGTGCCAGCAGTTCGGGGCTTACTAGCGTTCAGTACTTC.

The sample holds one count of this clone. The rearrangement links TRBV3-1 (or the pseudogene TRBV3-2) to TRBJ1-4; D call uncertain. Germline loops: CDR1 LGHDT, CDR2 YNNKEL (reference sequence). Trimming removed 1 base at V and 0 bases at J, with 15 bases between. CDR3 length: 18 residues. Written as DNA, the CDR3 is TGTGCCAGCAGCCAAGTTTTGTCCCCCCTCTCAACTAATGAAAAACTGTTTTTT. It translates to CASSQVLSPLSTNEKLFF.